This section outlines one T cell receptor beta chain sequence together with its context. What it binds is unknown. T-allo10 cells from the graft donor were described as anergic, host-alloantigen-specific, and alloantigen-specific suppressors. The CDR3 contains 14 residues. The J segment lost 1 base and the V segment lost 7 bases, leaving 4 bases of the junction unmatched. Germline CDR1 and CDR2: MNHNY and SVGAGI (reference sequence). The sample originates from a study of type 1 regulatory T cells. Study-wide context: T-allo10 is a Tr1-enriched, alloantigen-specific CD4 T cell product made in vitro.

TCRdb processed the reads anew with MiXCR; each CDR3 protein has one entry. The top ten hold around 14% of the sample, which has some 25,000 distinct CDR3 sequences, 72% seen once. The chain employs TRBV6-6 and TRBJ2-7; 10 bases are shared with TRBD1. The sample was cultured T cells, either the whole culture or a sorted T cell fraction (not recorded which). The subset here: Tr1-enriched cell product generated in vitro against host alloantigens. The receptor was derived from a human donor in good health. The CDR3 here is CASMDRGTSYEQYF. The DNA for the CDR3 is TGTGCCAGCATGGACAGGGGGACGTCCTACGAGCAGTACTTC.